These 27 T cell receptor beta chains were all obtained from the same sample, sequenced in a study of blood T cell repertoires in COVID-19. The table came from immunoSEQ multiplex PCR; TCRdb's copy has only in-frame clones and leaves some out. The sample includes 310,000 or so clones, 88% seen only once; the top ten take over 9%. The specimen was peripheral blood. These receptors came from a woman in her twenties or thirties with COVID-19, enrolled during active disease.

In this sample, this clone turned up once. This chain connects TRBV30 to TRBJ2-7; no clear D. CDR3 length equals 12 residues. Germline loops: CDR1 GTSNPN, CDR2 SVGIG (reference sequence). The germline V and J ends were trimmed by 2 bases and 4 bases, with 9 bases remaining between them. CDR3 DNA: TGTGCCTGGAGTCACACTATTTACGAGCAGTACTTC. It is translated as CAWSHTIYEQYF.

V usage is TRBV6-5 and J usage is TRBJ2-3, with TRBD2 matching over 7 bases. There are 15 residues in the CDR3. Germline V gene lookup returns CDR1 MNHEY and CDR2 SVGAGI. The V segment lost 8 bases and the J segment 7 bases; nucleotides outside the gene matches: 15. The CDR3 bases are TGTGCCAGCCGCAAGGAGGGCGGGAGATCAAATACGCAGTATTTT. Translation gives CASRKEGGRSNTQYF.

The V and J genes are TRBV28 and TRBJ2-7; the match to TRBD2 covers 12 bases. Germline V gene lookup returns CDR1 MDHEN and CDR2 SYDVKM. This CDR3 region has 18 residues. The V gene end was trimmed by 5 bases and the J gene end by 6 bases; junction bases not matched to a gene: 17. DNA for the CDR3: TGTGCCAGCAGTATCATGAGAACCCTAGCGGGAGGGAAGACCGAGCAGTACTTC. Its translation: CASSIMRTLAGGKTEQYF.

This clone occurred a few times. This sequence joins TRBV30 and TRBJ2-1; 7 bases align to TRBD1. Per the germline V gene, CDR1 is GTSNPN and CDR2 is SVGIG (reference sequence). There are 14 residues in the CDR3. With V trimmed by 2 bases and J by 8 bases, 9 bases remained unmatched. CDR3 protein: CAWSPGGSIDEQFF. The CDR3 DNA is TGTGCCTGGAGTCCAGGGGGATCCATCGATGAGCAGTTCTTC.

J is TRBJ2-7 and V is TRBV27, with TRBD1 matching 9 bases. V trimming: 6 bases; J trimming: 4 bases; junction bases outside the gene matches: 7. Germline CDR1 reads MNHEY; CDR2 reads SMNVEV (reference sequence). This CDR3 spans 14 amino acids. As DNA, the CDR3 is TGTGCCAGCAGCCCATTCGGGACAGGGTACGAGCAGTACTTC. This encodes CASSPFGTGYEQYF.

The chain couples TRBV4-2 to TRBJ1-3; the match to TRBD1 covers 7 bases. Germline CDR1 LGHNA, CDR2 YNFKEQ. Unmatched junction bases numbered 9, after V lost 3 bases and J lost 4 bases. CDR3 size: 16 residues. CDR3 nucleotides: TGTGCCAGCAGCCAGGGCTCCGGGACAGCCGGAAACACCATATATTTT. Translated, it gives CASSQGSGTAGNTIYF.

The CDR3 region is CASRLRWETELGDTEAFF. The CDR3 DNA reads TGTGCAAGTCGCTTACGCTGGGAAACGGAGCTGGGAGACACTGAAGCTTTCTTT. V gene TRBV12-2 combines with J gene TRBJ1-1. TRBV12-2 is a listed pseudogene. CDR3 size: 18 residues.

V gene TRBV11-2 combines with J gene TRBJ2-4; a weak D match, TRBD1 (6 bases). Trimming took off 5 bases at V and 0 bases at J, with 14 bases between the two ends. The CDR3 totals 16 residues. Germline-derived CDR1 and CDR2 are SGHAT and FQNNGV. CDR3 in amino acids: CASSVGDRLAKNIQYF. CDR3 in DNA: TGTGCCAGCAGCGTAGGTGACAGGCTAGCCAAAAACATTCAGTACTTC.

This chain links TRBV12-5 with TRBJ2-5; 14 bases are a match to TRBD2. J lost 4 bases, V lost 6 bases, and 16 bases had no gene match. This CDR3 has 19 residues. Germline lookup yields CDR1 LGHNT and CDR2 FRNRAP. Here the CDR3 DNA reads TGTGCTAGTGGAACCATTTTGGACGGGACTAGCGGGAGAATAGAGACCCAGTACTTC. This gives the protein CASGTILDGTSGRIETQYF.

This clone was seen a single time. The rearrangement links TRBV4-3 to TRBJ2-5; TRBD2 might be the D (5 bases). Per germline, CDR1 LGHNA and CDR2 YSLEER. Trimming pared 0 bases from V and 5 bases from J, leaving 13 bases between. The length of the CDR3 is 15 residues. CDR3 sequence reads: CASSQDLAVTETQYF. The CDR3 DNA reads TGCGCCAGCAGCCAAGACCTAGCTGTGACGGAGACCCAGTACTTC.

The count of this clone is one. The chain joins TRBV7-3 to TRBJ2-5, with 7 bases that match TRBD1. J was trimmed by 1 base and V by 5 bases; bases with no gene match: 7. Germline V gene sequence: CDR1 SGHTA, CDR2 FQGTGA. This CDR3 has 15 amino acids. The CDR3 bases are TGTGCCAGCAGCCCACTGGGACAGCCCCAAGAGACCCAGTACTTC. Its translation is CASSPLGQPQETQYF.

V usage is TRBV19 and J usage is TRBJ1-3; 7 nucleotides align to TRBD1. This CDR3 spans 13 amino acids. V lost 11 bases, J lost 0 bases, and 4 bases stayed unmatched. Germline lookup yields CDR1 LNHDA and CDR2 SQIVND (reference sequence). The CDR3 is CAGWDSSGNTIYF. The CDR3 nucleotides are TGTGCCGGATGGGACAGCTCTGGAAACACCATATATTTT.

The table lists this clone with a count of one. The gene calls are TRBV10-3 and TRBJ1-5, with D unclear. Trimming removed 10 bases from V and 6 bases from J, with 19 bases in between. This CDR3 has 14 amino acids. Germline V gene lookup returns CDR1 ENHRY and CDR2 SYGVKD. For the CDR3, the DNA is TGTGCCAGGCGGGATGGAAGTAAATCTCAGCCCCAGCATTTT. It specifies CARRDGSKSQPQHF.

The chain recombines TRBV20-1 with TRBJ1-5; D remains ambiguous. Germline loops: CDR1 DFQATT, CDR2 SNEGSKA (reference sequence). The CDR3 is 12 amino acids. The V gene lost 6 bases and the J gene lost 0 bases, with 6 bases spanning the gap. The CDR3 DNA sequence: TGCAGTGCCAGTTATAGCAATCAGCCCCAGCATTTT. The encoded protein is CSASYSNQPQHF.

The rearrangement links TRBV11-3 to TRBJ1-1; TRBD1 aligns across 8 bases. The CDR3 has 15 amino acids. Trimming removed 4 bases from V and 3 bases from J; junction bases left unmatched: 7. Germline loops: CDR1 SGHNT, CDR2 YENEEA. The DNA for the CDR3 is TGTGCCAGCAGCTCTCAGGGGGCGCGGGACACTGAAGCTTTCTTT. This sequence encodes CASSSQGARDTEAFF.

The J gene is TRBJ1-3, the V gene TRBV7-9; 7 positions agree with TRBD1. There are 16 residues in the CDR3. CDR1 and CDR2 from the germline V gene are SEHNR and FQNEAQ (reference sequence). V dropped 5 bases and J dropped 3; count of bases not matched to a gene: 10. The CDR3 DNA reads TGTGCCAGCAGCCCTCGACAGGGTATAGGTGGAAACACCATATATTTT. Translated: CASSPRQGIGGNTIYF.

This clone has a single count. The genes are TRBV28 and TRBJ1-3, with 9 nucleotides matching TRBD1. Germline V gene sequence: CDR1 MDHEN, CDR2 SYDVKM. The V segment lost 4 bases and the J segment 0 bases; nucleotides outside the gene matches: 10. The CDR3 is 18 amino acids. The CDR3 loop reads CASSSDEQGAPSGNTIYF. The CDR3, as DNA: TGTGCCAGCAGTTCCGACGAACAGGGGGCTCCCTCTGGAAACACCATATATTTT.

The rearrangement uses TRBV7-9 and TRBJ1-1, with 7 nucleotides matching TRBD1. CDR3 length equals 14 residues. Losses at the gene ends were 7 bases for V and 1 base for J; bases not matched to a gene: 6. Germline CDR1 is SEHNR and CDR2 is FQNEAQ (reference sequence). The CDR3 sequence: CASTKTGRNTEAFF. As DNA, the CDR3 is TGTGCCAGCACCAAGACAGGGCGGAACACTGAAGCTTTCTTT.

This clone appeared a few times. The chain couples TRBV6-5 to TRBJ1-1, with TRBD1 as a possible D gene (6 bases). CDR1 is MNHEY and CDR2 is SVGAGI in the germline V gene. The CDR3 runs 14 residues. V shed 6 bases and J shed 5 bases, with 16 bases lying between them. The CDR3 DNA is TGTGCCAGCAGGCTAGACCCAGGGGTAACTGAAGCTTTCTTT. Protein product: CASRLDPGVTEAFF.

The rearrangement links TRBV11-2 to TRBJ2-2; 10 bases are a match to TRBD2. Per germline, CDR1 SGHAT and CDR2 FQNNGV. With V trimmed by 2 bases and J by 6 bases, 9 bases remained unmatched. This CDR3 has 17 amino acids. DNA of the CDR3: TGTGCCAGCAGCTTACCCCTAGCTAGCGGGAGATCCGGGGAGCTGTTTTTT. Translated: CASSLPLASGRSGELFF.

This rearrangement joins TRBV7-3 to TRBJ2-1, with 7 bases fitting TRBD2. The CDR3 contains 15 residues. V trimming: 3 bases; J trimming: 4 bases; junction bases outside the gene matches: 6. Looked up from germline, CDR1 is SGHTA and CDR2 is FQGTGA. CDR3 nucleotides: TGTGCCAGCAGCTTTAGCGGGCCGGGGTACAATGAGCAGTTCTTC. It codes for CASSFSGPGYNEQFF.

The V and J genes are TRBV12-3 or TRBV12-4 and TRBJ1-2, with D hard to call. The CDR3 extends over 13 amino acids. The V end was cut by 1 base, the J end by 4 bases, with 7 bases between. Here the CDR3 reads CASSLGQVYGYTF. DNA of the CDR3: TGTGCCAGCAGTTTAGGTCAGGTCTATGGCTACACCTTC.

The rearrangement links TRBV7-8 to TRBJ2-7; the D is unclear. This CDR3 region has 16 residues. Per the germline V gene, CDR1 is SGHVS and CDR2 is FQNEAQ. V shed 2 bases and J shed 3 bases, with 17 bases lying between them. The CDR3 here is CASSLSYSRHDYEQYF. The CDR3 coding sequence is TGTGCCAGCAGCTTAAGTTACTCACGACACGACTACGAGCAGTACTTC.

Only one count was recorded for this clone. The chain carries TRBV7-2 and TRBJ2-3; D is perhaps TRBD2 (5 bases). The CDR3 contains 15 residues. The germline CDR1 and CDR2 sequences are SGHTA and FQGNSA. Trimming left V 4 bases short and J 5 bases short, with 16 bases between. The chain's CDR3 is CASSSLAPPGDTQYF. The CDR3 DNA reads as TGTGCCAGCAGCTCCCTAGCACCTCCTGGAGATACGCAGTATTTT.

The chain is built from TRBV29-1 and TRBJ1-5; weak D call: TRBD1 (6 bases). V was trimmed by 4 bases and J by 6 bases, leaving 13 bases between them. The germline V gene encodes CDR1 SQVTM and CDR2 ANQGSEA. CDR3 size: 13 residues. In DNA form, the CDR3 reads TGCAGCGTTGCACAGGGATTTGGTCAGCCCCAGCATTTT. As protein: CSVAQGFGQPQHF.

The rearrangement uses TRBV2 and TRBJ2-7; 7 bases match TRBD1. CDR3 length: 12 amino acids. With V trimmed by 8 bases and J by 4 bases, 5 bases remained unmatched. The germline CDR1 and CDR2 sequences are SNHLY and FYNNEI. Written as DNA, the CDR3 is TGTGCCAGCGAGGGGGACAGATACGAGCAGTACTTC. Its protein product is CASEGDRYEQYF.

This clone was counted a few times. The V and J genes are TRBV13 and TRBJ1-1, with D maybe TRBD1 (5 bases). The V gene's germline CDR1 is PRHDT and CDR2 FYEKMQ (reference sequence). V lost 7 bases, J lost 4 bases, and 13 bases lay in between. The CDR3 is 13 residues long. CDR3: CASNTGGGTEAFF. As DNA, the CDR3 is TGTGCCAGCAACACCGGGGGGGGCACTGAAGCTTTCTTT.